The rows below give T cell receptor beta chains drawn from one sample of a study of Ad26.COV2.S vaccination and SARS-CoV-2 variants. Using immunoSEQ multiplex PCR, the repertoire was profiled, and TCRdb retains in-frame clones only, with some absent. The top ten clones hold about 11% of a sample with about 350,000 clones, approximately 86% of them seen once. The sequences come from peripheral blood, collected in a trial of Ad26.COV2.S vaccine versus placebo. These receptor sequences come from a person between 18 and 65 years old who received the Ad26.COV2.S COVID-19 vaccine or a placebo. Both conserved end residues are part of each CDR3. D genes are given only for firm matches. Expanded clones are given a class, and other clones once, few, many or no size at all.

cdr3_aa cdr3_nt clone_size d_call v_call cdr3_length j_call
CASSQPGAEQFF TGTGCCAGCAGCCAACCAGGGGCTGAGCAGTTCTTC - - TRBV7-3 12 TRBJ2-1
CASDHRGLAGADTQYF TGTGCCAGTGACCATAGGGGACTAGCGGGGGCAGATACGCAGTATTTT - TRBD2 TRBV19 16 TRBJ2-3
CASTRGGRDNSPLHF TGTGCCAGCACGAGGGGGGGCAGGGATAATTCACCCCTCCACTTT - - TRBV13 15 TRBJ1-6
CASSLDDGTNTDTQYF TGTGCCAGCAGCTTAGATGATGGTACTAACACAGATACGCAGTATTTT - - TRBV11-3 16 TRBJ2-3
CASSLDGGSPDTQYF TGTGCCAGCAGCTTAGATGGGGGGAGTCCAGATACGCAGTATTTT - - TRBV11-3 15 TRBJ2-3
CAAFRGEGTEAFF TGTGCCGCTTTCCGGGGGGAAGGCACTGAAGCTTTCTTT - - TRBV28 13 TRBJ1-1
CASSQSGLQETQYF TGTGCCAGCAGCCAATCAGGGCTCCAAGAGACCCAGTACTTC - - TRBV16 14 TRBJ2-5
CASSFQSGANVLTF TGTGCCAGCAGTTTTCAGTCTGGGGCCAACGTCCTGACTTTC - - TRBV28 14 TRBJ2-6
CASSFLDTGELFF TGTGCCAGCAGCTTCCTTGACACCGGGGAGCTGTTTTTT - - TRBV5-6 13 TRBJ2-2
CASSLTNSPLHF TGTGCCAGCAGCTTAACCAATTCACCCCTCCACTTT - - TRBV11-2 12 TRBJ1-6
CASSIQGANTGELFF TGCGCCAGCAGCATACAGGGGGCCAACACCGGGGAGCTGTTTTTT once TRBD1 TRBV5-1 15 TRBJ2-2
CASSGRTGDITGELFF TGTGCCAGCAGCGGCCGGACAGGGGATATAACCGGGGAGCTGTTTTTT - TRBD1 TRBV7-9 16 TRBJ2-2
CASSSEQLAASTDTQYF TGTGCCAGCAGTTCCGAACAACTAGCGGCAAGCACAGATACGCAGTATTTT - TRBD2 TRBV28 17 TRBJ2-3
CASSQDGAPGTDTQYF TGCGCCAGCAGCCAAGATGGAGCGCCCGGCACAGATACGCAGTATTTT - - TRBV4-1 16 TRBJ2-3
CASSLGGDTEAFF TGCGCCAGCAGCTTGGGAGGAGACACTGAAGCTTTCTTT - - TRBV5-1 13 TRBJ1-1
CASSQDWGNYGYTF TGCGCCAGCAGCCAAGATTGGGGAAACTATGGCTACACCTTC once - TRBV4-3 14 TRBJ1-2
CASSLNFQDRGSRGTLYF TGTGCCAGCAGCCTCAATTTCCAGGACAGGGGTAGCAGGGGAACCCTGTACTTC - TRBD1 TRBV14 18 TRBJ2-7
CASSADPSGNSYEQYF TGCGCCAGCAGCGCCGACCCGTCGGGGAACTCCTACGAGCAGTACTTC - - TRBV5-1 16 TRBJ2-7
CASSAGRAQLEVNEQFF TGTGCCAGCAGCGCGGGGCGGGCCCAGCTGGAGGTTAATGAGCAGTTCTTC - - TRBV5-6 17 TRBJ2-1
CASSKADGQPQHF TGTGCCAGTAGTAAGGCGGACGGGCAGCCCCAGCATTTT - - TRBV19 13 TRBJ1-5
CASSHGQGATNEKLFF TGTGCCAGCAGCCACGGACAGGGCGCAACTAATGAAAAACTGTTTTTT - TRBD1 TRBV7-9 16 TRBJ1-4
CSVGQGREKLFF TGCAGCGTTGGACAGGGGCGGGAAAAACTGTTTTTT - TRBD1 TRBV29-1 12 TRBJ1-4
CASSRGGLVSGANVLTF TGCGCCAGCAGCCGGGGGGGACTCGTCTCTGGGGCCAACGTCCTGACTTTC few TRBD2 TRBV4-1 17 TRBJ2-6
CASSPPGPGELFF TGTGCCAGCTCACCACCAGGGCCCGGGGAGCTGTTTTTT - - TRBV18 13 TRBJ2-2
CASSPSWISADTQYF TGTGCCAGCAGCCCTTCGTGGATCTCGGCAGATACGCAGTATTTT once - TRBV7-2 15 TRBJ2-3
CASSYGEEYGYTF TGTGCCAGCAGTTATGGGGAGGAGTATGGCTACACCTTC - - TRBV6-1 13 TRBJ1-2
CASNWGVYDYTF TGTGCCAGCAATTGGGGAGTCTATGACTACACCTTC - - TRBV28 12 TRBJ1-2
CASSFPGELFF TGTGCCAGCAGTTTTCCCGGGGAGCTGTTTTTT - - TRBV28 11 TRBJ2-2
CASSLGQGDRRGYTF TGCGCCAGCAGCCTGGGACAGGGGGACCGTCGGGGCTACACCTTC - TRBD1 TRBV5-1 15 TRBJ1-2